The 13 T cell receptor beta chains reported below all come from one sample, sequenced in a study of Graves' ophthalmopathy and Graves' hyperthyroidism. RNA served as the template for amplifying TCR beta CDR3 regions. HTBI-primed RT-PCR formed the first round, and a multiplex PCR formed the second. TCRdb re-called the multiplex PCR reads through MiXCR, storing one row per CDR3 protein. The table includes about 240,000 distinct CDR3 sequences, around 42% detected once. Sequences were obtained from peripheral blood. These receptor sequences come from an adult man with Graves' ophthalmopathy.

The J gene is TRBJ2-5, the V gene TRBV6-1; D unresolved. Germline CDR1 reads MNHNS; CDR2 reads SASEGT. The CDR3 is 13 amino acids. The V end was cut by 10 bases, the J end by 5 bases, with 17 bases between. The CDR3 reads CANTRSLGETQYF. CDR3 in DNA: TGTGCCAACACGAGGAGTTTGGGCGAGACCCAGTACTTC.

Details on this clonotype: The junction shows a germline mismatch at one end, possibly a read error. The genes are TRBV5-1 and TRBJ2-6; D not certain. The germline gives CDR1 SGHRS, CDR2 YFSETQ. The CDR3 covers 16 residues. The CDR3 is CASSLAPWDGANVLTF. CDR3 bases: TGTGCCAGCAGCCTCGCGCCTTGGGATGGGGCCAACGTCCTGACTTTC.

The chain combines TRBV2 with TRBJ1-5; no clear D. The germline V gene has CDR1 SNHLY and CDR2 FYNNEI. The CDR3 sequence is 13 residues long. Trimming stripped 7 bases from V and 1 base from J, with 8 bases between. The CDR3 sequence is CASTISSNQPQHF. The CDR3 nucleotides are TGTGCCAGCACAATAAGCAGCAATCAGCCCCAGCATTTT.

This clonotype was found a few times. This chain connects TRBV7-6 to TRBJ2-6; TRBD1 matches 8 bases. The CDR3 contains 16 residues. Germline-derived CDR1 and CDR2 are SGHVS and FNYEAQ. Trimming took 5 bases from V and 4 from J; bases not matched to a gene: 7. CDR3 residues: CASSRTGLAGANVLTF. DNA for the CDR3: TGTGCCAGCAGCCGGACAGGGCTCGCCGGGGCCAACGTCCTGACTTTC.

This clonotype was detected a few times. The rearrangement uses TRBV20-1 and TRBJ1-1; the D is unclear. From germline, CDR1 is DFQATT and CDR2 SNEGSKA (reference sequence). CDR3 length equals 13 residues. Trimming removed 5 bases from V and 2 bases from J, with 12 bases in between. The CDR3 reads CSAATSINTEAFF. In nucleotides, the CDR3 is TGCAGTGCTGCAACGTCCATTAACACTGAAGCTTTCTTT.

Only a few counts were recorded for this clonotype. The chain combines TRBV10-3 with TRBJ1-5; D possibly corresponds to TRBD1 (6 bases). Between the trimmed V and J ends, which lost 2 bases and 5 bases, there was a span of 10 bases. Germline CDR1 reads ENHRY; CDR2 reads SYGVKD. The CDR3 has 14 amino acids. The CDR3 loop is CAISERGGDQPQHF. DNA for the CDR3: TGTGCCATCAGTGAGAGGGGGGGAGATCAGCCCCAGCATTTT.

The CDR3 region is CASSLQFRGENEQFF. In DNA form, the CDR3 reads TGTGCCAGCAGCTTACAGTTCCGGGGTGAGAATGAGCAGTTCTTC. The rearrangement links TRBV7-6 to TRBJ2-1; maybe TRBD2 (5 bases). Trimming pared 2 bases from V and 7 bases from J, leaving 15 bases between. The CDR3 loop spans 15 amino acids. CDR1 is SGHVS, CDR2 FNYEAQ, per germline.

This clonotype was seen ten or more times. The chain links TRBV7-6 to TRBJ1-5; no firm D call. Trimming shortened V by 3 bases and J by 0 bases, and 6 bases separated the two germline ends. CDR3 length: 14 amino acids. Germline V gene data show CDR1 as SGHVS and CDR2 as FNYEAQ. The DNA for the CDR3 is TGTGCCAGCAGCTTGGGTTATAGCAATCAGCCCCAGCATTTT. This gives the protein CASSLGYSNQPQHF.

This clonotype turned up a few times. This chain joins TRBV5-5 and TRBJ2-5; TRBD2 aligns across 8 bases. Per the germline V gene, CDR1 is SGHKS and CDR2 is YYEKEE (reference sequence). The CDR3 has 15 amino acids. The junction had 6 bases not matched to a gene; V was cut back by 0 bases and J by 5 bases. CDR3 in amino acids: CASSLASGGKETQYF. Written as DNA, the CDR3 is TGTGCCAGCAGCTTGGCATCGGGAGGGAAGGAGACCCAGTACTTC.

The sample holds a few counts of this clonotype. V usage is TRBV24-1 and J usage is TRBJ2-5; D is tentatively TRBD1 or TRBD2 (6 bases each). Germline V gene lookup returns CDR1 KGHDR and CDR2 SFDVKD. The CDR3 is 16 amino acids. Trimming shortened V by 2 bases and J by 4 bases, and 16 bases separated the two germline ends. CDR3 sequence: CATSDSLEGGGETQYF. Written as DNA, the CDR3 is TGTGCCACCAGTGATTCCTTAGAGGGGGGAGGAGAGACCCAGTACTTC.

The genes are TRBV7-3 and TRBJ1-1, with unresolved D. The CDR3 runs to 15 residues. The ends were cut back, 2 bases at V and 4 bases at J, with 14 bases in the middle. Germline V gene data show CDR1 as SGHTA and CDR2 as FQGTGA. The CDR3 coding sequence is TGTGCCAGCAGCTTACATTCCAGCATTAGCACTGAAGCTTTCTTT. It specifies CASSLHSSISTEAFF.

By share of the sample, this clonotype is medium-sized. The rearrangement joins TRBV7-2 to TRBJ2-7; possible D gene TRBD1, 6 bases. CDR1 SGHTA and CDR2 FQGNSA come from the germline V gene. V shed 7 bases and J shed 1 base, with 14 bases lying between them. This CDR3 has 14 amino acids. CDR3: CASTDNRESYEQYF. CDR3 bases: TGTGCCAGCACCGATAACAGGGAATCCTACGAGCAGTACTTC.

This clonotype has only a few counts. The V and J genes are TRBV20-1 and TRBJ2-7; D remains unclear. This CDR3 is built from 13 residues. Germline CDR1 DFQATT, CDR2 SNEGSKA (reference sequence). Between the trimmed V and J ends, which lost 2 bases and 6 bases, there was a span of 14 bases. This CDR3 reads CSARSPYGFEQYF. CDR3 coding DNA: TGCAGTGCTAGATCCCCCTATGGGTTCGAGCAGTACTTC.